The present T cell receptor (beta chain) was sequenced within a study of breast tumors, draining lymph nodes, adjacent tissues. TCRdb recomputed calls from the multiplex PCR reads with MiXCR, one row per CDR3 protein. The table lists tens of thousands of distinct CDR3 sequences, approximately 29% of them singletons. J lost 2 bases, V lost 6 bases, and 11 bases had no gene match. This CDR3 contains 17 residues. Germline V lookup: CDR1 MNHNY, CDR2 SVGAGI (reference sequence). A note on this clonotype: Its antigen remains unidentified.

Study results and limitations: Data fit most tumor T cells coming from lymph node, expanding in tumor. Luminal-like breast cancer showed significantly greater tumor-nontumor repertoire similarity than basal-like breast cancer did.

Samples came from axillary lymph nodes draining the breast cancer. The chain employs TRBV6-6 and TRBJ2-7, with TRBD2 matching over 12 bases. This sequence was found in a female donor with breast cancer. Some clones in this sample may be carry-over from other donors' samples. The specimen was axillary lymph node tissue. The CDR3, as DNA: TGTGCCAGCAGCCGACCTCCGAGACTAGCGGGAGCCTACGAGCAGTACTTC. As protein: CASSRPPRLAGAYEQYF.